This TCR beta chain was obtained from a study of blood T cell repertoires in COVID-19. Study in general: Italy, Spain and the United States were the sources of the convalescent and acute COVID-19 samples. PBMCs, B-cell-depleted T cells, or T cells provided the cDNA or gDNA that made up the material.

Original analysis: Estimates of nucleated cell counts were drawn from the amplification of reference gene primers. Sequenced by immunoSEQ multiplex PCR; TCRdb stores in-frame clones only, minus some. V and J calls and clone size are those listed in that table; D and trimming were worked out from the DNA. The sample yields around 260,000 clones, 88% seen once. The CDR3 runs 14 residues. Germline V gives CDR1 SGDLS, CDR2 YYNGEE. V was pared by 0 bases and J by 3 bases, with 10 bases between. The chain employs TRBV9 and TRBJ2-7, with D perhaps matching TRBD1 (6 bases). The specimen sequenced was peripheral blood. This TCR was sampled from a man between 60 and 70 years old who had recovered from COVID-19. CDR3 DNA: TGTGCCAGCAGCGTAGCTACAGGGAACTACGAGCAGTACTTC. Its translation is CASSVATGNYEQYF.